These 22 T cell receptor beta chains were all obtained from the same sample, sequenced in a study of T-cell reconstitution after alpha-beta-depleted transplantation in children. Study-wide results and limits: Among T cells one year after transplant, newly produced cells accounted for most counts and diversity.

Library preparation (for TCRbeta) was performed with unique molecular identifiers. TCRdb analysed the PCR reads with MiXCR anew, one entry per CDR3 protein. The data hold some 300,000 distinct CDR3 sequences, with 6% to 10% observed a single time. Antigens for these TCRs are unknown. This specimen was peripheral blood, taken 360 days after TCRalphabeta/CD19-depleted stem cell transplant. These TCRs come from a female patient aged 2-10 years who had a stem cell transplant for Fanconi anemia, so the T cells may come from the graft donor.

There are many counts of this clonotype. The V gene is TRBV7-8, the J gene TRBJ1-1; no definite D call. The germline V gene encodes CDR1 SGHVS and CDR2 FQNEAQ. This CDR3 contains 14 residues. The V end lost 2 bases, the J end lost 7 bases, and 14 bases lay between the germline ends. As DNA, the CDR3 is TGTGCCAGCAGCTTACGCCTCAGAGAACATGAAGCTTTCTTT. Protein sequence: CASSLRLREHEAFF.

This clonotype has at least ten counts. The rearrangement uses TRBV9 and TRBJ2-5; D uncertain. Germline V gene sequence: CDR1 SGDLS, CDR2 YYNGEE. This CDR3 is built from 14 residues. V lost 2 bases and J lost 3, with 11 bases in between. Here the CDR3 reads CASSVPTEEETQYF. The CDR3 region has the DNA TGTGCCAGCAGCGTCCCCACAGAAGAAGAGACCCAGTACTTC.

This clonotype was seen ten or more times. The rearrangement joins TRBV10-3 to TRBJ1-5; 8 nucleotides match TRBD1. Germline V gives CDR1 ENHRY, CDR2 SYGVKD. V lost 0 bases and J lost 2; bases outside the gene matches: 6. The CDR3 has 17 residues. The chain's CDR3 is CAISESDRAWGNQPQHF. The CDR3 DNA reads TGTGCCATCAGTGAGTCGGACAGGGCTTGGGGCAATCAGCCCCAGCATTTT.

This clonotype was recorded at least ten times. The chain employs TRBV2 and TRBJ2-3, with D tentatively TRBD1 (5 bases). The CDR3 spans 17 residues. V was shortened by 3 bases and J by 1 base, with 17 bases between the two germline ends. Germline V gene lookup returns CDR1 SNHLY and CDR2 FYNNEI. The CDR3 protein is CASSDGVYRPGTDTQYF. DNA of the CDR3: TGTGCCAGCAGTGATGGTGTTTACAGGCCCGGCACAGATACGCAGTATTTT.

The CDR3 bases are TGTGCCAGCAGCTTAGCGTTAGCGGGGGGCTACGAGCAGTACGTC. Translating gives CASSLALAGGYEQYV. V usage is TRBV7-8 and J usage is TRBJ2-7, with TRBD2 matching 10 bases. Germline CDR1 reads SGHVS; CDR2 reads FQNEAQ. The junction had 2 bases not matched to a gene; V was cut back by 0 bases and J by 3 bases. This CDR3 region has 15 residues.

This clonotype was counted many times. The chain has TRBV7-9 and TRBJ2-7; TRBD1 might be the D (5 bases). Trimming pared 5 bases from V and 0 bases from J, leaving 8 bases between. There are 13 residues in the CDR3. Germline V gene data show CDR1 as SEHNR and CDR2 as FQNEAQ (reference sequence). DNA for the CDR3: TGTGCCAGCAGCCCTGACAGCTCCTACGAGCAGTACTTC. Translating gives CASSPDSSYEQYF.

The genes are TRBV4-1 and TRBJ2-6; no firm D call. Trimming removed 5 bases from V and 4 bases from J, with 9 bases in between. Germline CDR1 reads MGHRA; CDR2 reads YSYEKL. CDR3 length: 14 amino acids. In nucleotides, the CDR3 is TGCGCCAGCAGCTTCCCGGTAGGGGCCAACGTCCTGACTTTC. Protein sequence: CASSFPVGANVLTF.

This clonotype was detected ten times or more. This CDR3 is CASSLIAGENNEQFF. The CDR3 DNA is TGTGCCAGCAGCCTTATAGCGGGAGAGAACAATGAGCAGTTCTTC. The V gene is TRBV9, the J gene TRBJ2-1, with 9 bases that match TRBD2. The germline V gene has CDR1 SGDLS and CDR2 YYNGEE. The ends lost 4 bases at V and 5 bases at J; junction bases unmatched: 7. The CDR3 has 15 residues.

In this sample, this clonotype turned up many times. V usage is TRBV20-1 and J usage is TRBJ1-2, with D possibly matching TRBD1 (6 bases). The CDR3 consists of 15 residues. The germline CDR1 and CDR2 sequences are DFQATT and SNEGSKA (reference sequence). Between the trimmed V and J ends, which lost 3 bases and 4 bases, there was a span of 18 bases. The chain's CDR3 is CSARPVAGAGYGYTF. The CDR3 DNA sequence: TGCAGTGCTAGGCCCGTTGCGGGGGCAGGCTATGGCTACACCTTC.

V gene TRBV27 combines with J gene TRBJ1-1; 7 nucleotides agree with TRBD1. Unmatched junction bases numbered 7, after V lost 3 bases and J lost 3 bases. Germline V gene sequence: CDR1 MNHEY, CDR2 SMNVEV (reference sequence). The CDR3 has 15 residues. The chain's CDR3 is CASSLETGPYTEAFF. The CDR3 nucleotides are TGTGCCAGCAGTTTGGAGACAGGGCCCTACACTGAAGCTTTCTTT.

This clonotype occurred many times. The chain employs TRBV28 and TRBJ2-2, with TRBD2 matching 14 bases. The length of the CDR3 is 15 residues. The germline gives CDR1 MDHEN, CDR2 SYDVKM. This chain's CDR3 is CASGLAGGRAGELFF. CDR3 in DNA: TGTGCTTCCGGACTAGCGGGAGGAAGGGCCGGGGAGCTGTTTTTT.

In its sample, this clonotype was seen a few times. The chain links TRBV5-1 to TRBJ1-2, with 9 bases matching TRBD1. This CDR3 is built from 14 residues. V shed 4 bases and J 3 bases; nucleotides not matched to a gene: 4. Germline lookup yields CDR1 SGHRS and CDR2 YFSETQ. Written as DNA, the CDR3 is TGCGCCAGCAGCCCGACAGGGGGAGACTATGGCTACACCTTC. The encoded protein is CASSPTGGDYGYTF.

There are many counts of this clonotype. J is TRBJ2-2 and V is TRBV5-6; TRBD2 is a possible D gene (5 bases). V was cut by 3 bases and J by 9 bases, with 15 bases left in between. Germline CDR1 is SGHDT and CDR2 is YYEEEE. The length of the CDR3 is 14 residues. The CDR3 nucleotides are TGTGCCAGCAGCTCCGGACTGGCTCTTTGGGAGCTGTTTTTT. The encoded protein is CASSSGLALWELFF.

At least ten counts were recorded for this clonotype. The chain carries TRBV5-1 and TRBJ2-5, with a tentative D call TRBD2 (5 bases). Germline lookup yields CDR1 SGHRS and CDR2 YFSETQ. Trimming left V 0 bases short and J 3 bases short, with 12 bases between. CDR3 size: 15 residues. The CDR3 sequence is CASSLAERIEETQYF. DNA of the CDR3: TGCGCCAGCAGCTTGGCCGAGCGGATAGAAGAGACCCAGTACTTC.

This clonotype was seen a few times. This sequence joins TRBV28 and TRBJ1-1; 7 nucleotides align to TRBD1. The germline gives CDR1 MDHEN, CDR2 SYDVKM. CDR3 length: 15 amino acids. The V segment lost 6 bases and the J segment 4 bases; nucleotides outside the gene matches: 11. The DNA for the CDR3 is TGTGCCAGCAGCATAACGAGGGGGCACGGCACTGAAGCTTTCTTT. It is translated as CASSITRGHGTEAFF. The full variable domain, in which reference TRBV28 and TRBJ1-1 provide the parts outside the CDR3, is DVKVTQSSRYLVKRTGEKVFLECVQDMDHENMFWYRQDPGLGLRLIYFSYDVKMKEKGDIPEGYSVSREKKERFSLILESASTNQTSMYLCASSITRGHGTEAFFGQGTRLTVV.

The rearrangement uses TRBV29-1 and TRBJ1-4; no clear D gene. V dropped 6 bases and J dropped 7 bases, with 9 bases sitting between them. Germline V gene sequence: CDR1 SQVTM, CDR2 ANQGSEA. This CDR3 is 11 amino acids long. The CDR3: CSVASGEKLFF. The CDR3, as DNA: TGCAGCGTCGCGAGTGGTGAAAAACTGTTTTTT.

V and J are TRBV12-3 or TRBV12-4 and TRBJ2-6; D could derive from TRBD1 or TRBD2 (5 bases each). Trimming took 11 bases from V and 5 from J, leaving 31 bases between them. The CDR3 sequence is 19 residues long. The CDR3 bases are TGTGCCCTCAGTTTTCCTACTTCTGGGGGTTCGGAGAGGGCCAACGTCCTGACTTTC. This translates into CALSFPTSGGSERANVLTF.

The rearrangement uses TRBV5-1 and TRBJ1-1; D may be TRBD1 (6 bases). This CDR3 is 16 amino acids long. Germline V gene sequence: CDR1 SGHRS, CDR2 YFSETQ. Trimming pared 5 bases from V and 0 bases from J, leaving 17 bases between. The DNA of the CDR3 is TGCGCCAGCAGGCAGTCCGTAGGGGGGATGAACACTGAAGCTTTCTTT. Its translation: CASRQSVGGMNTEAFF.

Here the CDR3 DNA reads TGTGCCAGCAGCGAGGCCAGGGGAGGCGTGTACAATGAGCAGTTCTTC. Its protein is CASSEARGGVYNEQFF. The genes are TRBV7-9 and TRBJ2-1, with D perhaps TRBD1 or TRBD2 (6 bases each). The CDR3 spans 16 residues. V lost 5 bases, J lost 4 bases, and 18 bases lay in between. Germline values: CDR1 SEHNR, CDR2 FQNEAQ (reference sequence).

This clonotype occurred many times. CDR3 bases: TGTGCCAGCAGCCAAGTCAGCCAGGGAGAGACCCAGTACTTC. Translating gives CASSQVSQGETQYF. The V call is TRBV4-2, the J call TRBJ2-5; TRBD1 is a possible D gene (5 bases). This CDR3 comprises 14 residues. Germline lookup yields CDR1 LGHNA and CDR2 YNFKEQ. Deletions cut 1 base from V and 4 bases from J, with 10 bases between.

The rearrangement links TRBV6-5 to TRBJ1-1; 8 nucleotides agree with TRBD1. The CDR3 covers 17 residues. V dropped 4 bases and J dropped 0; count of bases not matched to a gene: 10. Germline V gene sequence: CDR1 MNHEY, CDR2 SVGAGI. This CDR3 is CASSFRGPGRMNTEAFF. The CDR3 bases are TGTGCCAGCAGTTTCAGGGGGCCGGGGAGAATGAACACTGAAGCTTTCTTT.

This clonotype was found many times. V is TRBV20-1 and J is TRBJ1-5, with TRBD1 as a possible D gene (5 bases). Between the trimmed V and J ends, which lost 1 base and 3 bases, there was a span of 16 bases. Germline V CDR1 and CDR2: DFQATT, SNEGSKA (reference sequence). The CDR3 sequence is 16 residues long. CDR3 protein: CSARGGLLLPNQPQHF. The CDR3 DNA reads TGCAGTGCTAGAGGGGGCCTTTTGCTCCCCAATCAGCCCCAGCATTTT.